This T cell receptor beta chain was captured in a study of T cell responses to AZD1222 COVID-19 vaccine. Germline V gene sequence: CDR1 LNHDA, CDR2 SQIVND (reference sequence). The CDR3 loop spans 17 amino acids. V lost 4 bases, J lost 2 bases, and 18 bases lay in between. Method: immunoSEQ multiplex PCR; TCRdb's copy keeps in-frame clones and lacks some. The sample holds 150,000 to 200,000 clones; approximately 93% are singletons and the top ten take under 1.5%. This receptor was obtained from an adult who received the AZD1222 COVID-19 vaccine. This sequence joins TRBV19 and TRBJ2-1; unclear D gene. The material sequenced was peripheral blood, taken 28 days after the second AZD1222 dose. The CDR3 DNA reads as TGTGCCAGTAGTACGCTTACGGAAGGCCCTACCTACAATGAGCAGTTCTTC. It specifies CASSTLTEGPTYNEQFF.